One sample yielded the 6 T cell receptor beta chains listed below, sequenced in a study of beta chain features in type 1 diabetes. The authors reverse transcribed all of the isolated RNA, so sequencing captured expressed TCRB transcripts. Measured with immunoSEQ multiplex PCR; TCRdb has only the in-frame clones, and not every one. The data show approximately 300,000 clones, with 8% to 13% seen just once and over 0.015% held by the top ten. The specimen was naive CD4+ T cells from blood. The receptors stem from a woman aged 25 to 39 in good health.

V usage is TRBV6-5 and J usage is TRBJ2-3, with 7 bases identical to TRBD1. The germline V gene encodes CDR1 MNHEY and CDR2 SVGAGI. V trimming: 6 bases; J trimming: 6 bases; junction bases outside the gene matches: 9. The CDR3 sequence is 14 residues long. CDR3 sequence reads: CASSGTDAMDTQYF. As DNA, the CDR3 is TGTGCCAGCAGCGGGACAGACGCCATGGATACGCAGTATTTT.

The genes are TRBV28 and TRBJ1-1; 10 bases line up with TRBD1. Germline CDR1 and CDR2: MDHEN and SYDVKM. This CDR3 is 16 amino acids long. With 2 bases clipped from V and 5 bases from J, the junction kept 8 bases outside the gene matches. CDR3 nucleotides: TGTGCCAGCAGTTTAAACCCGACAGGGGGCTATACTGAAGCTTTCTTT. Its translation is CASSLNPTGGYTEAFF.

This clone showed up just a few times. The chain recombines TRBV7-9 with TRBJ1-4; 7 nucleotides line up with TRBD1. V gave up 4 bases and J gave up 5 bases; unmatched junction bases: 4. The length of the CDR3 is 14 residues. Germline loops: CDR1 SEHNR, CDR2 FQNEAQ (reference sequence). The CDR3 sequence: CASSWGQTNEKLFF. The DNA of the CDR3 is TGTGCCAGCAGCTGGGGACAGACAAATGAAAAACTGTTTTTT.

This clone was detected a few times. The rearrangement joins TRBV4-3 to TRBJ2-7; 8 bases match TRBD1. CDR3 length: 13 residues. The germline V gene has CDR1 LGHNA and CDR2 YSLEER. The V segment lost 1 base and the J segment 9 bases; nucleotides outside the gene matches: 5. The CDR3 DNA sequence: TGCGCCAGCAGCCAAGCCCGGACAGGGTGGCAGTACTTC. The encoded protein is CASSQARTGWQYF.

The DNA of the CDR3 is TGTGCCAGCAGCTTGGGGCTAGCGGGGCCCCAAGAGACCCAGTACTTC. Protein product: CASSLGLAGPQETQYF. The chain joins TRBV7-2 to TRBJ2-5, with TRBD2 matching over 9 bases. The CDR3 is 16 residues long. V shed 3 bases, J shed 1 base, and the junction held 6 bases outside the gene matches. Germline lookup yields CDR1 SGHTA and CDR2 FQGNSA.

There are a few counts of this clone. J is TRBJ2-3 and V is TRBV29-1; the D gene is possibly TRBD2 (5 bases). The CDR3 has 15 residues. Between the trimmed V and J ends, which lost 1 base and 6 bases, there was a span of 17 bases. CDR1 is SQVTM, CDR2 ANQGSEA, per germline. The CDR3 coding sequence is TGCAGCGTTGAAGGGAATGGAGGCTTCGGGGATACGCAGTATTTT. It codes for CSVEGNGGFGDTQYF.